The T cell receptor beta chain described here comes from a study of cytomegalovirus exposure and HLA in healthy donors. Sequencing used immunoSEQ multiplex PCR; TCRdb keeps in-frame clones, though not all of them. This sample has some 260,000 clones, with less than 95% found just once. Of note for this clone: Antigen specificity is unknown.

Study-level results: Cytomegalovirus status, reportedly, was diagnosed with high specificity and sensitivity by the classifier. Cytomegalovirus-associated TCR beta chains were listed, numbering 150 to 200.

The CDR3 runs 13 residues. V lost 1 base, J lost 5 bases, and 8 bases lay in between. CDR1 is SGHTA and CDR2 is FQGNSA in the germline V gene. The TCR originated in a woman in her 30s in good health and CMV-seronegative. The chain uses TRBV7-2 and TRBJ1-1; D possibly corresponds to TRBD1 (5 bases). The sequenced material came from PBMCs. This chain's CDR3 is CASSLDEGTEAFF. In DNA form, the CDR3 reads TGTGCCAGCAGCTTAGATGAGGGGACTGAAGCTTTCTTT.